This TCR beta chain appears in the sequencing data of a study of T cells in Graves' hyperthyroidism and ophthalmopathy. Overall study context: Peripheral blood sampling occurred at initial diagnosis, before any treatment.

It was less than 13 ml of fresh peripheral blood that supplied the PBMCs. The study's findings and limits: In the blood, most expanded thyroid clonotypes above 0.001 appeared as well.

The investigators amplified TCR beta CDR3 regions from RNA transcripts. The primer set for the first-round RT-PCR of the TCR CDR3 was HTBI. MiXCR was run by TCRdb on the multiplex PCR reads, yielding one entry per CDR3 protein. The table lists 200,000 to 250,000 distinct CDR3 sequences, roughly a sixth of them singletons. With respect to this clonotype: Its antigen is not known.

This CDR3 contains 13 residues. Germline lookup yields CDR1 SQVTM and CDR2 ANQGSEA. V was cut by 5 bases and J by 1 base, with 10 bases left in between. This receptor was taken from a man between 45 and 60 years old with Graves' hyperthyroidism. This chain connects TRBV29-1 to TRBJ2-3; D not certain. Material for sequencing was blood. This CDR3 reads CSVPQAGTDTQYF. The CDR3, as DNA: TGCAGCGTTCCCCAGGCGGGCACAGATACGCAGTATTTT.